Below, 31 T cell receptor beta chains from the same sample are listed, as sequenced in a study of shared clonotypes between healthy human individuals. Clones were sequenced by immunoSEQ multiplex PCR, and TCRdb holds only the in-frame ones, with some missing. The table has about 1 million clones, about 70% seen once. Sequencing input: memory CD4+ T cells sorted from blood. Sample subset: CD45RA-negative fraction. All receptors derive from a man aged 18 to 29 in good health.

In its sample, this clone was seen many times. The CDR3 DNA follows: TGTGCCAGCACCAAGCAGGGCGGTGGGCGCTACGAGCAGTACTTC. This encodes CASTKQGGGRYEQYF. The rearrangement links TRBV5-6 to TRBJ2-7; TRBD1 might be the D (5 bases). Germline CDR1 and CDR2: SGHDT and YYEEEE. The CDR3 has 15 residues. The V and J ends lost 6 bases and 3 bases respectively, with 19 bases between them.

V and J are TRBV11-1 and TRBJ2-1; 11 bases are shared with TRBD2. J gave up 7 bases and V 1 base, and 0 bases lay outside the gene matches. The V gene's germline CDR1 is SGHAT and CDR2 FQDESV (reference sequence). This CDR3 region has 14 residues. This CDR3 reads CASSLVAGGNEQFF. CDR3 coding DNA: TGTGCCAGCAGCTTAGTAGCGGGGGGGAATGAGCAGTTCTTC.

This chain links TRBV19 with TRBJ2-5; 9 bases are a match to TRBD2. Germline trimming cut 5 bases from V and 5 bases from J; bases unmatched to any gene: 18. The germline V gene encodes CDR1 LNHDA and CDR2 SQIVND (reference sequence). This CDR3 is built from 18 residues. In nucleotides, the CDR3 is TGTGCCAGTAGTCCCGATAAGGCTAGCGGGACCTATTTGGAGACCCAGTACTTC. This codes for CASSPDKASGTYLETQYF.

This clone was counted a single time. The J gene is TRBJ2-1, the V gene TRBV11-2; unclear D gene. CDR1 SGHAT and CDR2 FQNNGV come from the germline V gene. The CDR3 is made up of 12 amino acids. V was pared by 1 base and J by 8 bases, with 6 bases between. Written as DNA, the CDR3 is TGTGCCAGCAGCTTAGTGGCAGATGAGCAGTTCTTC. Translated, it gives CASSLVADEQFF.

Turning to this clone: The junction does not match germline at one end; this may be a read error. The chain employs TRBV7-7 and TRBJ2-7; the D gene is possibly TRBD2 (6 bases). CDR3 size: 15 residues. The germline V gene encodes CDR1 SSHAT and CDR2 FNYEAQ (reference sequence). CDR3 bases: TGTGCTAGCAGCTTAGAACCGGGAGTCCCCTACGAGCAGTACTTC. Translation gives CASSLEPGVPYEQYF.

This clone appeared once. The chain carries TRBV5-1 and TRBJ2-2, with a weak D call TRBD1 (6 bases). The V and J ends lost 4 bases and 6 bases respectively, with 16 bases between them. The CDR3 spans 15 residues. Looked up from germline, CDR1 is SGHRS and CDR2 is YFSETQ. The CDR3 nucleotides are TGCGCCAGCAGCCCCAGGGGTGGCACTCCCGGGGAGCTGTTTTTT. It encodes CASSPRGGTPGELFF.

This clone appeared a few times. The chain has TRBV10-1 and TRBJ2-7; 7 bases agree with TRBD1. In germline, CDR1 is WNHNN, CDR2 SYGVQD (reference sequence). This CDR3 contains 13 residues. Trimming removed 5 bases from V and 0 bases from J; junction bases left unmatched: 1. The CDR3, as DNA: TGCGCCAGCAGTCGGGACAGCTCCTACGAGCAGTACTTC. This sequence encodes CASSRDSSYEQYF.

The chain's CDR3 is CASSPTGDSGSPLHF. CDR3 nucleotide sequence: TGTGCCAGCAGTCCTACAGGGGACAGCGGTTCACCCCTCCACTTT. The chain couples TRBV6-5 to TRBJ1-6; 7 positions match TRBD1. This CDR3 contains 15 residues. Per germline, CDR1 MNHEY and CDR2 SVGAGI. J gave up 9 bases and V 5 bases, and 10 bases lay outside the gene matches.

The V gene is TRBV9, the J gene TRBJ2-5; 8 bases are shared with TRBD1. The CDR3 length is 15 residues. Germline-derived CDR1 and CDR2 are SGDLS and YYNGEE. Losses at the gene ends were 3 bases for V and 7 bases for J; bases not matched to a gene: 11. CDR3 DNA sequence: TGTGCCAGCAGCGAAGGGGGGCAGGGGACAGGGACCCAGTACTTC. Translated, it gives CASSEGGQGTGTQYF.

This clone was counted at least ten times. The rearrangement uses TRBV19 and TRBJ1-2; 8 positions agree with TRBD1. After removal of 3 bases from V and 3 bases from J, the junction contained 9 bases not matched to a gene. The CDR3 totals 16 residues. The germline gives CDR1 LNHDA, CDR2 SQIVND (reference sequence). Here the CDR3 DNA reads TGTGCCAGTAGTATTTCCTTAGTGACAGGGGACTATGGCTACACCTTC. Its translation: CASSISLVTGDYGYTF.

This clone showed up many times. Other DNA sequences of this sample code for an identical CDR3. The gene calls are TRBV5-5 and TRBJ1-5, with D unresolved. This CDR3 contains 13 residues. Germline CDR1 is SGHKS and CDR2 is YYEKEE (reference sequence). The V gene lost 1 base and the J gene lost 5 bases, with 7 bases spanning the gap. CDR3 protein: CASSLLWDQPQHF. DNA for the CDR3: TGTGCCAGCAGCTTGTTGTGGGATCAGCCCCAGCATTTT.

V usage is TRBV9 and J usage is TRBJ1-6; D not resolved. The V gene lost 3 bases and the J gene lost 7 bases, with 8 bases spanning the gap. The CDR3 consists of 13 residues. The germline V gene has CDR1 SGDLS and CDR2 YYNGEE. CDR3 region: CASSATQNSPLHF. DNA of the CDR3: TGTGCCAGCAGCGCCACACAGAATTCACCCCTCCACTTT.

The chain employs TRBV7-8 and TRBJ2-1; 9 bases match TRBD2. The CDR3 consists of 16 residues. J was trimmed by 4 bases and V by 4 bases; bases with no gene match: 8. From germline, CDR1 is SGHVS and CDR2 FQNEAQ. The CDR3 spells CASSYIAGAIYNEQFF. The DNA for the CDR3 is TGTGCCAGCAGCTACATAGCGGGGGCGATATACAATGAGCAGTTCTTC.

This chain connects TRBV10-3 to TRBJ2-7, with 9 bases matching TRBD2. V was pared by 4 bases and J by 3 bases, with 4 bases of the junction left unmatched. The V gene's germline CDR1 is ENHRY and CDR2 SYGVKD. The CDR3 loop spans 14 amino acids. CDR3 amino acids: CAISAGGRVYEQYF. The CDR3 nucleotides read TGTGCCATCAGTGCGGGCGGGAGGGTCTACGAGCAGTACTTC.

This chain links TRBV15 with TRBJ2-2; D is unclear. Trimming shortened V by 2 bases and J by 5 bases, and 12 bases separated the two germline ends. The germline V gene has CDR1 LNHNV and CDR2 YYDKDF (reference sequence). CDR3 length equals 15 residues. The CDR3 DNA sequence: TGTGCCACCAGCAGATCCCAGGAGAGGACCGGGGAGCTGTTTTTT. It encodes CATSRSQERTGELFF. Full variable domain (rest looked up from reference TRBV15 and TRBJ2-2): DAMVIQNPRYQVTQFGKPVTLSCSQTLNHNVMYWYQQKSSQAPKLLFHYYDKDFNNEADTPDNFQSRRPNTSFCFLDIRSPGLGDTAMYLCATSRSQERTGELFFGEGSRLTVL.

The chain has TRBV12-5 and TRBJ2-5, with a possible D match to TRBD1 (5 bases). Germline CDR1 LGHNT, CDR2 FRNRAP. With 0 bases removed from V and 2 bases from J, the gap between germline ends came to 22 bases. The CDR3 is 19 amino acids. CDR3 nucleotide sequence: TGTGCTAGTGGTTTGGTAGGGGTCTTATCGGCCGGGCATCAAGAGACCCAGTACTTC. Amino acid sequence: CASGLVGVLSAGHQETQYF.

Here the CDR3 DNA reads TGTGCCTGGAGTACCTTTATCCGCCAGGGTGCCGAGCAGTACTTC. Translation gives CAWSTFIRQGAEQYF. This chain links TRBV30 with TRBJ2-7; D perhaps matches TRBD1 (5 bases). Trimming removed 2 bases from V and 6 bases from J, with 20 bases in between. The CDR3 covers 15 residues. CDR1 and CDR2 from the germline V gene are GTSNPN and SVGIG (reference sequence).

This chain links TRBV5-1 with TRBJ2-5; 9 bases are a match to TRBD2. The CDR3 is 17 amino acids. J gave up 2 bases and V 3 bases, and 11 bases lay outside the gene matches. Germline CDR1 is SGHRS and CDR2 is YFSETQ. In nucleotides, the CDR3 is TGCGCCAGCAGCTCCGGAGCGGGAGGACCCGGTCAAGAGACCCAGTACTTC. It translates to CASSSGAGGPGQETQYF.

J is TRBJ2-1 and V is TRBV5-4, with TRBD2 matching over 16 bases. Trimming at V came to 3 bases and at J to 2 bases, leaving 8 bases not matched to a gene. The CDR3 is 19 residues long. CDR1 SGHNT and CDR2 YYREEE come from the germline V gene (reference sequence). The DNA for the CDR3 is TGTGCCAGCAGCTCGGGGACTAGCGGGAGGGTTAGTGCCTACAATGAGCAGTTCTTC. Translating gives CASSSGTSGRVSAYNEQFF. The full variable domain, its missing parts supplied by reference TRBV5-4 and TRBJ2-1, is ETGVTQSPTHLIKTRGQQVTLRCSSQSGHNTVSWYQQALGQGPQFIFQYYREEENGRGNFPPRFSGLQFPNYSSELNVNALELDDSALYLCASSSGTSGRVSAYNEQFFGPGTRLTVL.

This rearrangement joins TRBV20-1 to TRBJ2-5, with D perhaps given as TRBD1 or TRBD2 (6 bases each). Germline V gene data show CDR1 as DFQATT and CDR2 as SNEGSKA (reference sequence). V was clipped by 3 bases and J by 9 bases, with 11 bases between them. The CDR3 covers 11 residues. In DNA form, the CDR3 reads TGCAGTGCTAGGTGGGGGGCTCCCCAGTACTTC. Its translation is CSARWGAPQYF.

The gene calls are TRBV5-5 and TRBJ2-2, with a weak D call TRBD2 (5 bases). The CDR3 sequence is 16 residues long. Between the trimmed V and J ends, which lost 0 bases and 0 bases, there was a span of 9 bases. In germline, CDR1 is SGHKS, CDR2 YYEKEE (reference sequence). The CDR3 DNA is TGTGCCAGCAGCTTGGACCCGGGATCGAACACCGGGGAGCTGTTTTTT. Translated, it gives CASSLDPGSNTGELFF.

This clone was seen more than once but under ten times. The chain couples TRBV19 to TRBJ2-3; D is possibly TRBD1 (5 bases). V lost 6 bases and J lost 4, with 11 bases in between. CDR1 is LNHDA, CDR2 SQIVND, per germline (reference sequence). The CDR3 extends over 13 amino acids. CDR3 protein: CASRGPKADTQYF. The CDR3 DNA is TGTGCCAGTAGGGGGCCGAAGGCAGATACGCAGTATTTT.

With respect to this clone: A read error may be the cause here, since a much bigger clone is one base away. The same CDR3 is also encoded by other DNA sequences in this sample. The chain links TRBV7-6 to TRBJ1-1; D gene unclear. Germline V gives CDR1 SGHVS, CDR2 FNYEAQ. V lost 2 bases to trimming and J lost 2 bases, with 6 bases between them. The CDR3 has 13 residues. The CDR3 loop is CASSLQENTEAFF. CDR3 nucleotide sequence: TGTGCCAGCAGCTTACAGGAAAACACTGAAGCTTTCTTT.

This chain links TRBV18 with TRBJ2-7, with TRBD1 identical over 8 bases. The V gene's germline CDR1 is KGHSH and CDR2 LQKENI. Germline trimming cut 3 bases from V and 3 bases from J; bases unmatched to any gene: 13. CDR3 length: 17 residues. CDR3 nucleotides: TGTGCCAGCTCACCCCAGGGTGGGCAGGGGGCGAGCTACGAGCAGTACTTC. Translating it yields CASSPQGGQGASYEQYF.

V usage is TRBV28 and J usage is TRBJ1-5, with TRBD1 matching over 7 bases. V dropped 5 bases and J dropped 6; count of bases not matched to a gene: 7. Germline values: CDR1 MDHEN, CDR2 SYDVKM. The CDR3 has 14 amino acids. The CDR3 region is CASSPLTGSQPQHF. CDR3 nucleotide sequence: TGTGCCAGCAGTCCTTTGACAGGGAGTCAGCCCCAGCATTTT.

The V and J genes are TRBV2 and TRBJ2-3; 8 positions agree with TRBD2. Germline V gene lookup returns CDR1 SNHLY and CDR2 FYNNEI. The ends lost 4 bases at V and 5 bases at J; junction bases unmatched: 8. The CDR3 covers 15 residues. As DNA, the CDR3 is TGTGCCAGCAGTGGGGCTACCAGCGGGGGAGATACGCAGTATTTT. This translates into CASSGATSGGDTQYF.

The chain combines TRBV7-2 with TRBJ2-7; no clear D. Trimming left V 5 bases short and J 3 bases short, with 17 bases between. The CDR3 extends over 15 amino acids. Germline V CDR1 and CDR2: SGHTA, FQGNSA. The DNA for the CDR3 is TGTGCCAGCAGCGCCCCCTCGACACTCGGCTACGAGCAGTACTTC. Amino acids: CASSAPSTLGYEQYF.

The V call is TRBV2, the J call TRBJ2-7; no firm D call. With the DNA end fitting TRBJ1-2 better, the J assignment may be wrong. The germline V gene has CDR1 SNHLY and CDR2 FYNNEI. The CDR3 totals 13 residues. Here the CDR3 DNA reads TGTGCCAGCCAAGGACTAGCGGGAGCCCCCTACACCTTC. Translation: CASQGLAGAPYTF.

This chain joins TRBV7-3 and TRBJ2-1; D not certain. The germline V gene encodes CDR1 SGHTA and CDR2 FQGTGA. V dropped 2 bases and J dropped 8 bases, with 7 bases sitting between them. The CDR3 runs 12 residues. The CDR3 DNA sequence: TGTGCCAGCAGCTTACAAGGGTATGAGCAGTTCTTC. This gives the protein CASSLQGYEQFF.

As regards this clone: Being one base from a much bigger clone, this may be a read error. Other DNA sequences within the sample encode an identical CDR3. The rearrangement links TRBV7-2 to TRBJ2-7; D unclear. Looked up from germline, CDR1 is SGHTA and CDR2 is FQGNSA. V gave up 5 bases and J gave up 0 bases, with 11 bases separating them. CDR3 size: 14 residues. CDR3 bases: TGTGCCAGCAGCCCCGGACGGAGCTCCTACGAGCAGTACTTC. Translated, it gives CASSPGRSSYEQYF.

The chain uses TRBV5-1 and TRBJ2-1; D call uncertain. V dropped 0 bases and J dropped 5 bases, with 9 bases sitting between them. The CDR3 totals 14 residues. The germline V gene has CDR1 SGHRS and CDR2 YFSETQ. As DNA, the CDR3 is TGCGCCAGCAGCTTGGCCTGGCAGAACAATGAGCAGTTCTTC. Translating gives CASSLAWQNNEQFF.